Following are 4 T cell receptor beta chains from one sample sequenced in a study of cytomegalovirus exposure and HLA in healthy donors. PCR employed 60 Vbeta and 13 Jbeta primers. Sequenced by immunoSEQ multiplex PCR; TCRdb stores in-frame clones only, minus some. The profile shows 150,000 to 160,000 clones, less than 80% of them singletons. Sample: PBMCs. Receptors originate from a man in his thirties or forties in good health and CMV-seronegative.

The rearrangement joins TRBV18 to TRBJ2-1; a weak D match, TRBD2 (7 bases). V lost 2 bases and J 9 bases, leaving 14 bases between the germline ends. The CDR3 extends over 14 amino acids. CDR1 KGHSH and CDR2 LQKENI come from the germline V gene. The CDR3 DNA is TGTGCCAGCTCACCATATAAGGGGGGGGGTGAGCAGTTCTTC. This gives the protein CASSPYKGGGEQFF.

The rearrangement joins TRBV7-6 to TRBJ2-7, with D perhaps TRBD2 (6 bases). The germline V gene has CDR1 SGHVS and CDR2 FNYEAQ. V was shortened by 0 bases and J by 2 bases, with 11 bases between the two germline ends. This CDR3 comprises 15 residues. CDR3 in amino acids: CASSLAWGDPYEQYF. As DNA, the CDR3 is TGTGCCAGCAGCTTAGCATGGGGGGACCCCTACGAGCAGTACTTC. Variable domain in full (rest from reference TRBV7-6 and TRBJ2-7): GAGVSQSPRYKVTKRGQDVALRCDPISGHVSLYWYRQALGQGPEFLTYFNYEAQQDKSGLPNDRFSAERPEGSISTLTIQRTEQRDSAMYRCASSLAWGDPYEQYFGPGTRLTVT.

This clone was counted a few times. This chain uses TRBV11-1 with TRBJ1-2; no definite D call. The germline gives CDR1 SGHAT, CDR2 FQDESV (reference sequence). CDR3 length: 16 residues. V lost 1 base and J 4 bases, leaving 16 bases between the germline ends. The CDR3: CASSLEWSPVGYGYTF. CDR3 nucleotide sequence: TGTGCCAGCAGCTTAGAATGGTCTCCCGTCGGCTATGGCTACACCTTC.

The V call is TRBV28, the J call TRBJ2-5, with 16 nucleotides matching TRBD2. The CDR3 consists of 18 residues. Unmatched junction bases numbered 7, after V lost 5 bases and J lost 1 base. Germline assignment: CDR1 MDHEN and CDR2 SYDVKM. The CDR3 DNA follows: TGTGCCAGCAGTCCAGGGACTAGCGGGGGGGCCGGCCAAGAGACCCAGTACTTC. This encodes CASSPGTSGGAGQETQYF.